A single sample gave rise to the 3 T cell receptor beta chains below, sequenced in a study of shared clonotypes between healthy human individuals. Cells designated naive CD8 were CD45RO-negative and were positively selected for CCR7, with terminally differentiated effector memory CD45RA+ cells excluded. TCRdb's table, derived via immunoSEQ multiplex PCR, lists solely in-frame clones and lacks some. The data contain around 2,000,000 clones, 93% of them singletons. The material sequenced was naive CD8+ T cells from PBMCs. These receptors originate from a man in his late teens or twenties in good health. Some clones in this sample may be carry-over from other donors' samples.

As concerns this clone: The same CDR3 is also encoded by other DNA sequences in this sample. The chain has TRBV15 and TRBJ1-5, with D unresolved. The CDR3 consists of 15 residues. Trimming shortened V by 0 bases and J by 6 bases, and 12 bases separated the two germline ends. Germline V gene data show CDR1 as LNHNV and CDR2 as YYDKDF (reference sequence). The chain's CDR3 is CATSRDRGAGQPQHF. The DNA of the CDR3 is TGTGCCACCAGCAGAGATCGGGGTGCCGGTCAGCCCCAGCATTTT.

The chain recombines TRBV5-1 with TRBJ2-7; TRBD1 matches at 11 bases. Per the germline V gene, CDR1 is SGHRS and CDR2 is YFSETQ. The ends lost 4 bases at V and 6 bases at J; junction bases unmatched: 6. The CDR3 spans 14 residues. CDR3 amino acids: CASSLDRGRIEQYF. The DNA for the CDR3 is TGCGCCAGCAGCCTGGACAGGGGGCGAATCGAGCAGTACTTC.

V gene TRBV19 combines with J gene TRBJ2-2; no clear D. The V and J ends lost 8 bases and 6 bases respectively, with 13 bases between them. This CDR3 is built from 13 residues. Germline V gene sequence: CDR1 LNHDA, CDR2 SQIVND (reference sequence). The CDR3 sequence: CASLNTLSGELFF. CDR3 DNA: TGTGCCAGTCTTAATACCCTATCCGGGGAGCTGTTTTTT.